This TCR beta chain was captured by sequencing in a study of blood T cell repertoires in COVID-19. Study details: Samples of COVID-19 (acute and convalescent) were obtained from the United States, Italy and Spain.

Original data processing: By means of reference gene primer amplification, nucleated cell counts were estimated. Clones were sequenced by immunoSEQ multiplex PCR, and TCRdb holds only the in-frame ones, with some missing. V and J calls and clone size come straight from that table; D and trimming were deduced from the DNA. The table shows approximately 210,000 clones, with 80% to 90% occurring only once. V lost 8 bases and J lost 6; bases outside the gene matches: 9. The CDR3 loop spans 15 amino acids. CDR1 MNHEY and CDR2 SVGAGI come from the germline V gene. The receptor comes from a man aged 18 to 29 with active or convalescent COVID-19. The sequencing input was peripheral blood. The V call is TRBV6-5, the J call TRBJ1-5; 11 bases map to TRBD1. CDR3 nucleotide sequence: TGTGCCAGCCCCGGGACAGGGGGTGTTCTTCAGCCCCAGCATTTT. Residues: CASPGTGGVLQPQHF.